The rows below give T cell receptor beta chains drawn from one sample of a study of early T cells in non-severe SARS-CoV-2 infection. TCRdb called the 5' RACE reads again in MiXCR, with one record for every CDR3 protein. The sample comprises around 22,000 distinct CDR3 sequences, roughly 3.6% of which are singletons, and around 5.4% rests with the top ten. Sequenced input: whole blood. The receptor set was obtained from an adult who was a healthcare worker with PCR-confirmed SARS-CoV-2 infection or an uninfected control (not recorded which). CDR3s include the opening cysteine and the closing phenylalanine or tryptophan. D genes are given only for firm matches. Clone sizes are given selectively: once, few, many, or a class where the clone is expanded.

clone_size d_call j_call v_call cdr3_nt cdr3_aa
few NA TRBJ1-4 TRBV5-1 TGCGCCAGCAGCCGGGACCCGCGGGAAAAACTGTTTTTT CASSRDPREKLFF
NA TRBD2 TRBJ2-7 TRBV14 TGTGCCAGCAGCCCAGGACTAGCGGGAAGAGGCGAGCAGTACTTC CASSPGLAGRGEQYF
many NA TRBJ2-1 TRBV6-6 TGTGCCAGCAGTTACTCGAGTGTTTACAATGAGCAGTTCTTC CASSYSSVYNEQFF
many NA TRBJ2-5 TRBV7-2 TGTGCCAGCAGCTTAGCGTCCGACAGAATACAAGAGACCCAGTACTTC CASSLASDRIQETQYF
many NA TRBJ2-7 TRBV5-1 TGCGCCAGCAGCTTGGTAGTCAGCCCCTACGAGCAGTACTTC CASSLVVSPYEQYF
few NA TRBJ2-1 TRBV4-3 TGCGCCAGCAGCCAAGATACGGTCTCCTACAATGAGCAGTTCTTC CASSQDTVSYNEQFF
many TRBD2 TRBJ2-2 TRBV4-1 TGCGCCAGCAGCCCAGGACTAGCGGGGAACACCGGGGAGCTGTTTTTT CASSPGLAGNTGELFF
few NA TRBJ1-2 TRBV19 TGTGCCAGTAGTATAACAGCAGGCCCCTATGGCTACACCTTC CASSITAGPYGYTF
few NA TRBJ2-3 TRBV29-1 TGCAGCGTTGAAATTACAGCTGCAGATACGCAGTATTTT CSVEITAADTQYF
NA NA TRBJ1-1 TRBV12-3/TRBV12-4 TGTGCCAGCAGTTTCTTGATAGGGGTGTCAACTGAAGCTTTCTTT CASSFLIGVSTEAFF
NA NA TRBJ1-6 TRBV7-9 TGTGCCAGCAGCTTAGCAGGTTCCTATAATTCACCCCTCCACTTT CASSLAGSYNSPLHF
NA TRBD1 TRBJ2-1 TRBV5-1 TGCGCCAGCAGCTTGGACGGGACAGGGGCCGATGAGCAGTTCTTC CASSLDGTGADEQFF
many NA TRBJ2-7 TRBV7-8 TGTGCCAGCAGCTTTGGGAGCTCCTACGAGCAGTACTTC CASSFGSSYEQYF
NA NA TRBJ1-1 TRBV11-2 TGTGCCAGCAGCTTAGCTTCCAAAACGAACACTGAAGCTTTCTTT CASSLASKTNTEAFF
many TRBD2 TRBJ2-7 TRBV19 TGTGCCAGTAGTATAGATCGGAGCGGGAGGGCCGACGAGCAGTACTTC CASSIDRSGRADEQYF
many TRBD1 TRBJ1-2 TRBV3-1 TGTGCCAGCAGCCTCGCTGGTAGGGGACAGGGTTATGGCTACACCTTC CASSLAGRGQGYGYTF
many TRBD2 TRBJ2-3 TRBV28 TGTGCCAGCAGTTTTGTCACGCTAGCGGTTAGCACAGATACGCAGTATTTT CASSFVTLAVSTDTQYF
many NA TRBJ1-1 TRBV29-1 TGCAACGTACAGGGCGAGAACACTGAAGCTTTCTTT CNVQGENTEAFF
many TRBD1 TRBJ1-6 TRBV10-1 TGCGCCAGCAGTGAGCGGGACAGCGAATCACCCCTCCACTTT CASSERDSESPLHF